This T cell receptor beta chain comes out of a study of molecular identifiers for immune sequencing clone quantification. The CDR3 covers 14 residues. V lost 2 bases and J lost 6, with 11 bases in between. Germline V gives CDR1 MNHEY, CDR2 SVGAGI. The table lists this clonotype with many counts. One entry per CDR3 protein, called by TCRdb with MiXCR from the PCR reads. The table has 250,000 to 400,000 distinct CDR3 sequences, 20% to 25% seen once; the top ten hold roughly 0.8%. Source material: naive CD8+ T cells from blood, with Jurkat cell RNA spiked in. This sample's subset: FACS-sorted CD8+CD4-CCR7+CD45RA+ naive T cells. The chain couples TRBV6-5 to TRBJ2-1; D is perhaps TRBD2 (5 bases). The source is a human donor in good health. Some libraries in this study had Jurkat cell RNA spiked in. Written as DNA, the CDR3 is TGTGCCAGCAGTTACACTTTCCGGGGCAATGAGCAGTTCTTC. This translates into CASSYTFRGNEQFF.